This TCR beta chain was obtained from a study of control samples from healthy donors and cancer patients. TCRdb's copy holds only in-frame clones and misses some; the assay was immunoSEQ multiplex PCR. Found here are about 70,000 clones, 84% of them singletons; the top ten hold roughly 3.1%. CDR1 and CDR2 from the germline V gene are SGHDT and YYEEEE. The CDR3 runs to 14 residues. V lost 0 bases to trimming and J lost 3 bases, with 10 bases between them. V usage is TRBV5-6 and J usage is TRBJ2-7; no clear D gene. Sequencing was carried out using PBMCs. The receptor's source is a woman in her fifties or sixties with lung cancer. CDR3 amino acids: CASSLGQGVYEQYF. CDR3 coding DNA: TGTGCCAGCAGCTTGGGACAAGGAGTCTACGAGCAGTACTTC.